Below are 18 T cell receptor beta chains sequenced from a single sample in a study of T cells after yellow fever vaccination (dated by TCRdb to about 2019). The library was prepared using 5' RACE. TCRdb names Illumina HiSeq 2500 as the instrument used. TCRdb applied fastp at Q25 and MiXCR to the public reads, then kept only in-frame beta chains. Records with the same CDR3 protein are collapsed into one entry carrying the most frequent genes and DNA. This sample holds 500,000 to 650,000 distinct CDR3 sequences; less than 20% were observed only once. The ten largest clones capture around a sixth of the sample. This specimen's treatment or condition label, per the study, means: live attenuated yellow fever vaccine strain. This material consisted of PBMCs, taken around 5 days after the first yellow fever vaccination. The origin of the receptors is a man aged 18 to 29 who received the YFV17D yellow fever vaccine.

This clonotype appeared a few times. The chain uses TRBV30 and TRBJ1-3; D is uncertain. The germline V and J ends were trimmed by 1 base and 0 bases, with 4 bases remaining between them. The CDR3 extends over 13 amino acids. CDR1 and CDR2 from the germline V gene are GTSNPN and SVGIG (reference sequence). For the CDR3, the DNA is TGTGCCTGGAGTGAGGACTCTGGAAACACCATATATTTT. This codes for CAWSEDSGNTIYF.

This clonotype was observed a few times. This rearrangement joins TRBV5-1 to TRBJ2-7, with D possibly matching TRBD1 (8 bases). The CDR3 runs to 15 residues. Between the trimmed V and J ends, which lost 4 bases and 2 bases, there was a span of 16 bases. From germline, CDR1 is SGHRS and CDR2 YFSETQ. This chain's CDR3 is CASSLGGTGPYEQYF. CDR3 coding DNA: TGCGCCAGCAGCCTCGGGGGGACAGGACCCTACGAGCAGTACTTC.

This clonotype appeared many times. This chain joins TRBV11-2 and TRBJ2-6; D unresolved. CDR1 is SGHAT and CDR2 is FQNNGV in the germline V gene. This CDR3 has 14 residues. V was cut by 4 bases and J by 3 bases, with 7 bases left in between. The CDR3 DNA sequence: TGTGCCAGCAGCTCCTCCTTTGGGGCCAACGTCCTGACTTTC. It specifies CASSSSFGANVLTF.

This clonotype was seen a handful of times. This chain uses TRBV6-1 with TRBJ2-7; tentatively, D is TRBD1 or TRBD2 (6 bases each). The germline gives CDR1 MNHNS, CDR2 SASEGT. The CDR3 consists of 15 residues. V shed 6 bases and J shed 7 bases, with 22 bases lying between them. This CDR3 reads CASRITTGHGGEQYF. CDR3 in DNA: TGTGCCAGCAGGATTACCACGGGACACGGAGGGGAGCAGTACTTC.

This clonotype was detected only a few times. The chain carries TRBV15 and TRBJ2-7; 8 nucleotides match TRBD1. Unmatched junction bases numbered 11, after V lost 4 bases and J lost 6 bases. This CDR3 contains 15 residues. Germline V gives CDR1 LNHNV, CDR2 YYDKDF (reference sequence). CDR3 sequence reads: CATSTAGGSFGEQYV. The CDR3 DNA sequence: TGTGCCACCAGCACTGCAGGGGGCTCCTTTGGCGAGCAGTACGTC.

The chain has TRBV7-6 and TRBJ2-2; D not resolved. The CDR3 loop spans 17 amino acids. Germline V gives CDR1 SGHVS, CDR2 FNYEAQ. V was trimmed by 2 bases and J by 5 bases, leaving 18 bases between them. CDR3 in amino acids: CASSLPRSGRRTGELFF. The CDR3 DNA follows: TGTGCCAGCAGCTTACCACGTTCGGGTCGGAGAACCGGGGAGCTGTTTTTT.

The rearrangement joins TRBV6-1 to TRBJ2-7; D is perhaps TRBD1 (6 bases). V lost 6 bases to trimming and J lost 3 bases, with 18 bases between them. Germline V gene data show CDR1 as MNHNS and CDR2 as SASEGT. The CDR3 is 15 amino acids. The CDR3 nucleotides are TGTGCCAGCAGGCCGGGGAGTACACAGGGCTACGAGCAGTACTTC. Translation gives CASRPGSTQGYEQYF.

This clonotype was seen only a few times. The gene calls are TRBV28 and TRBJ1-2, with 9 bases matching TRBD1. Germline assignment: CDR1 MDHEN and CDR2 SYDVKM. J gave up 6 bases and V 3 bases, and 8 bases lay outside the gene matches. This CDR3 is built from 15 residues. The DNA for the CDR3 is TGTGCCAGCAGTTTGGGGTTTTGGGACAGGGATGGCTACACCTTC. Translated: CASSLGFWDRDGYTF.

V is TRBV6-2 or TRBV6-3 and J is TRBJ2-5; D not resolved. The germline V gene encodes CDR1 MNHEY and CDR2 SVGEGT. The V end lost 11 bases, the J end lost 2 bases, and 21 bases lay between the germline ends. There are 15 residues in the CDR3. This chain's CDR3 is CAPGPGPARQETQYF. In DNA, the CDR3 is TGTGCCCCAGGCCCCGGGCCCGCCCGACAAGAGACCCAGTACTTC.

The chain links TRBV5-1 to TRBJ2-5, with 10 bases that match TRBD2. With 4 bases clipped from V and 5 bases from J, the junction kept 11 bases outside the gene matches. The CDR3 has 16 residues. Germline loops: CDR1 SGHRS, CDR2 YFSETQ. CDR3 in amino acids: CASSPGTSVLGETQYF. The CDR3 DNA follows: TGCGCCAGCAGCCCAGGGACTAGCGTTTTAGGGGAGACCCAGTACTTC.

V and J are TRBV7-2 and TRBJ1-4; weak D call: TRBD1 (5 bases). The CDR3 runs to 15 residues. The V end lost 6 bases, the J end lost 3 bases, and 14 bases lay between the germline ends. Germline CDR1 reads SGHTA; CDR2 reads FQGNSA. The CDR3 sequence: CASRTKGNANEKLFF. DNA of the CDR3: TGTGCCAGCAGGACCAAGGGGAACGCTAATGAAAAACTGTTTTTT. The variable domain in full, completed from reference TRBV7-2 and TRBJ1-4, reads GAGVSQSPSNKVTEKGKDVELRCDPISGHTALYWYRQSLGQGLEFLIYFQGNSAPDKSGLPSDRFSAERTGGSVSTLTIQRTQQEDSAVYLCASRTKGNANEKLFFGSGTQLSVL.

This clonotype was observed many times. The chain has TRBV5-1 and TRBJ2-5; D may match TRBD1 or TRBD2 (5 bases each). Trimming left V 0 bases short and J 5 bases short, with 17 bases between. CDR1 is SGHRS, CDR2 YFSETQ, per germline. The CDR3 has 16 amino acids. CDR3 coding DNA: TGCGCCAGCAGCTTGGCGGACACCTCCTCGGGGGAGACCCAGTACTTC. Protein sequence: CASSLADTSSGETQYF.

The CDR3 bases are TGCAGTGCTAGAGAACCAGGGAGGAATTCACCCCTCCACTTT. It translates to CSAREPGRNSPLHF. The chain couples TRBV20-1 to TRBJ1-6, with D tentatively TRBD1 (5 bases). The CDR3 contains 14 residues. The germline V gene encodes CDR1 DFQATT and CDR2 SNEGSKA (reference sequence). V dropped 0 bases and J dropped 7 bases, with 10 bases sitting between them.

This clonotype was picked up a small number of times. J is TRBJ2-1 and V is TRBV3-1; the match to TRBD1 covers 7 bases. From germline, CDR1 is LGHDT and CDR2 YNNKEL (reference sequence). The V gene end was trimmed by 1 base and the J gene end by 7 bases; junction bases not matched to a gene: 4. This CDR3 region has 14 residues. In nucleotides, the CDR3 is TGTGCCAGCAGCCAAGGACAGGGAAGGAATGAGCAGTTCTTC. This sequence encodes CASSQGQGRNEQFF.

This clonotype was seen ten or more times. The chain carries TRBV10-3 and TRBJ2-5, with D possibly TRBD1 on 5 matching bases. In germline, CDR1 is ENHRY, CDR2 SYGVKD. V was trimmed by 3 bases and J by 4 bases, leaving 15 bases between them. CDR3 length: 15 amino acids. CDR3 in amino acids: CAISDPGARGETQYF. CDR3 nucleotide sequence: TGTGCCATCAGTGACCCTGGGGCTAGAGGAGAGACCCAGTACTTC.

This chain joins TRBV19 and TRBJ1-2; 7 bases align to TRBD1. The germline V gene has CDR1 LNHDA and CDR2 SQIVND (reference sequence). CDR3 length equals 16 residues. The junction had 15 bases not matched to a gene; V was cut back by 7 bases and J by 4 bases. The CDR3 loop is CASTPEGTEVGYGYTF. CDR3 bases: TGTGCCAGTACCCCCGAGGGGACAGAGGTAGGCTATGGCTACACCTTC.

In its sample, this clonotype was seen a few times. The CDR3: CASSPGGRDTIYF. For the CDR3, the DNA is TGTGCCAGCTCACCAGGGGGAAGGGACACCATATATTTT. The chain joins TRBV18 to TRBJ1-3, with D maybe TRBD1 (5 bases). Trimming pared 2 bases from V and 8 bases from J, leaving 10 bases between. In germline, CDR1 is KGHSH, CDR2 LQKENI. CDR3 size: 13 residues.

This clonotype was observed a handful of times. The chain combines TRBV5-1 with TRBJ2-3, with D perhaps TRBD1 (6 bases). V was clipped by 0 bases and J by 5 bases, with 19 bases between them. This CDR3 has 17 amino acids. The germline V gene encodes CDR1 SGHRS and CDR2 YFSETQ. The CDR3 nucleotides are TGCGCCAGCAGCTTGGGACCGGGACATGTGACGGTAGATACGCAGTATTTT. As protein: CASSLGPGHVTVDTQYF.